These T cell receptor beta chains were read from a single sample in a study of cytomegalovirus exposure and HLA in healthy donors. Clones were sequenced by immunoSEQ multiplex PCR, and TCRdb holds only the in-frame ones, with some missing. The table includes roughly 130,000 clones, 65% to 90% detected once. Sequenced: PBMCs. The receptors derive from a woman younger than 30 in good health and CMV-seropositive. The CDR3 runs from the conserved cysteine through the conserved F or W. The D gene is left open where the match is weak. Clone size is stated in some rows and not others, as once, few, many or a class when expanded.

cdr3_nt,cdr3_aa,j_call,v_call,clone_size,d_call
TGTGCCAGCAGTAACCACCCGGGCACCGGGGAGCTGTTTTTT,CASSNHPGTGELFF,TRBJ2-2,TRBV2,.,.
TGTGCCAGCAGGGAACTCTGGAGTGAGTCCCAGCATTTT,CASRELWSESQHF,TRBJ1-5,TRBV2,.,.
TGTGCCAGCCAGGAGGGACAGGGGTTTATCAATGAGCAGTTCTTC,CASQEGQGFINEQFF,TRBJ2-1,TRBV6-1,.,TRBD1
TGTGCCATCAGAAAGACAGGGGGAGGCAATGAGCAGTTCTTC,CAIRKTGGGNEQFF,TRBJ2-1,TRBV10-3,few,TRBD1
TGCGCCAGCAGTGTACAGGAAAATTCGCCCCTCCACTTT,CASSVQENSPLHF,TRBJ1-6,TRBV10-2,.,.
TGTGCCAGCAGCGCCCCGGGACAGGGAGTAGCCGAGCAGTACTTC,CASSAPGQGVAEQYF,TRBJ2-7,TRBV7-2,.,TRBD1
TGTGCCAGCAGCCAAGACGGAGGGGGGGCAGGAGAGACCCAGTACTTC,CASSQDGGGAGETQYF,TRBJ2-5,TRBV4-2,.,.
TGTGCCAGCAGTGAAGTCGGTCCTACTTTTAGCAATCAGCCCCAGCATTTT,CASSEVGPTFSNQPQHF,TRBJ1-5,TRBV2,.,.
TGTGCCAGCAGCGTCAAGATATCAGGGCCGAACACCGGGGAGCTGTTTTTT,CASSVKISGPNTGELFF,TRBJ2-2,TRBV9,few,.
TGTGCCAGCAGCCAGGGGGGAGCAGGTCAGACTCGGAGCAATCAGCCCCAGCATTTT,CASSQGGAGQTRSNQPQHF,TRBJ1-5,TRBV4-2,.,.
TGTGCCAGCAGCCAACGGACAGGGCATCAAGAGACCCAGTACTTC,CASSQRTGHQETQYF,TRBJ2-5,TRBV5-4,once,TRBD1
TGTGCCAGCAGGGGCGGGACAGGGGGCAGGCAGCCCCAGCATTTT,CASRGGTGGRQPQHF,TRBJ1-5,TRBV6-1,.,TRBD1
TGTGCCAGCAGCTGGACTAGCGGGGGATACGAGCAGTACTTC,CASSWTSGGYEQYF,TRBJ2-7,TRBV7-9,few,TRBD2
TGTGCCGGGAACGCCGGGGACACGGCGGGGCCCCAGCATTTT,CAGNAGDTAGPQHF,TRBJ1-5,TRBV30,.,.
TGCGCCAGCACGCGGACAGGGAACACTGAAGCTTTCTTT,CASTRTGNTEAFF,TRBJ1-1,TRBV4-1,once,TRBD1
TGTGCCAGCAGTTTGGTCACGGGACACCAGATGAACACTGAAGCTTTCTTT,CASSLVTGHQMNTEAFF,TRBJ1-1,TRBV27,.,.
TGTGCCAGCGGGGGGGGCTTTGGGGGCAATCAGCCCCAGCATTTT,CASGGGFGGNQPQHF,TRBJ1-5,TRBV6-5,.,.
TGCGCCAGCAGCCAGCAGTTGGACACTGAAGCTTTCTTT,CASSQQLDTEAFF,TRBJ1-1,TRBV4-1,.,.
TGCGCCAGCAGGTGGGGAGAGTCCTACGAGCAGTACTTC,CASRWGESYEQYF,TRBJ2-7,TRBV5-1,.,.
TGTGCCAGCAGTGACTCCCAAACAGATAGCCAAGAGACCCAGTACTTC,CASSDSQTDSQETQYF,TRBJ2-5,TRBV2,.,.
TGTGCCAGCAGACGGGGGACTAGCGGGCTCAATGAGCAGTTCTTC,CASRRGTSGLNEQFF,TRBJ2-1,TRBV6-6,.,TRBD2
TGCGCCAGAGACGAACCGGGACAGGGACGGGAGACCCAGTACTTC,CARDEPGQGRETQYF,TRBJ2-5,TRBV10-1,once,TRBD1
TGTGCCAGCAGCCCGCGGGACAGGCCGGGGACCCAGTACTTC,CASSPRDRPGTQYF,TRBJ2-5,TRBV11-2,.,TRBD1
TGTGCCAGCAAGATAGGACAGGGAGGGTCCTACGAGCAGTACTTC,CASKIGQGGSYEQYF,TRBJ2-7,TRBV6-1,.,.
TGTGCCAGCAGTCCAAGACAGGGGATGAACACTGAAGCTTTCTTT,CASSPRQGMNTEAFF,TRBJ1-1,TRBV2,.,TRBD1
TGTGCCAGCAGCTTAATAACAGGGAACGAGCAGTACTTC,CASSLITGNEQYF,TRBJ2-7,TRBV7-6,once,.
TGTGCCAGCAGTGAACGAGGAGGCGGAAACACCATGTATTTT,CASSERGGGNTMYF,TRBJ1-3,TRBV2,.,.
TGTGCCAGCAGTAGAGGGGGGGGTACGGAGACCCAGTACTTC,CASSRGGGTETQYF,TRBJ2-5,TRBV6-1,.,.
TGTGCCAGCAGCGAAAGCCCAGGCTACGAGCAGTACTTC,CASSESPGYEQYF,TRBJ2-7,TRBV7-3,once,.
TGTGCCAGCAGCATGCTAGCGGGGGGTTACAATGAGCAGTTCTTC,CASSMLAGGYNEQFF,TRBJ2-1,TRBV7-9,.,TRBD2
TGTGCCAGTGGGGGGGCATCCTACAATGAGCAGTTCTTC,CASGGASYNEQFF,TRBJ2-1,TRBV6-5,.,.
TGTGCCAGCTCACCCATGACACCCTCGAGCACCGGGGAGCTGTTTTTT,CASSPMTPSSTGELFF,TRBJ2-2,TRBV18,once,.
TGTGCCAGCAGCCCAGGGACTACCTCCTACGAGCAGTACTTC,CASSPGTTSYEQYF,TRBJ2-7,TRBV7-9,.,TRBD2
TGTGCCAGTAGTATCCCTCTAGCAGGGGGTACCTATGGCTACACCTTC,CASSIPLAGGTYGYTF,TRBJ1-2,TRBV19,few,TRBD1
TGTGCCAGCAGCGGGGGGAATCAGCCCCAGCATTTT,CASSGGNQPQHF,TRBJ1-5,TRBV5-4,.,.
TGTGCCAGCAGCACGACGGGGGGGGCCTACGAGCAGTACTTC,CASSTTGGAYEQYF,TRBJ2-7,TRBV27,once,TRBD2
TGTGCCAGCAGCTTAGGGTTCGGAGATACGCAGTATTTT,CASSLGFGDTQYF,TRBJ2-3,TRBV11-3,.,.
TGTGCCAGCAGTCGAGGGGGAGGACAGGGGTTGCACGAGCAGTACTTC,CASSRGGGQGLHEQYF,TRBJ2-7,TRBV2,once,TRBD1
TGTGCCAGCAGTTACTCAAGGAGCTATGGCTACACCTTC,CASSYSRSYGYTF,TRBJ1-2,TRBV6-5,.,.
TGTGCCAGCAGCACCGACAGGTCGGCTGCCGAGCAGTACTTC,CASSTDRSAAEQYF,TRBJ2-7,TRBV9,.,.
TGTGCTAGTGGTTTGGTACTTGAAATCCGGGACAGGGGAATCTATGAGCAGTTCTTC,CASGLVLEIRDRGIYEQFF,TRBJ2-1,TRBV12-5,few,TRBD1
TGTGCCAGTAGTAGGGCAGCATTAGAGACCCAGTACTTC,CASSRAALETQYF,TRBJ2-5,TRBV19,.,.
TGTGCCAGCAGCAAAGGAAACAGGTCAGAGTCGGGTCAGCCCCAGCATTTT,CASSKGNRSESGQPQHF,TRBJ1-5,TRBV21-1,.,.
TGTGCCAGCAGCCCCGGGGAGGTCTATGGCTACACCTTC,CASSPGEVYGYTF,TRBJ1-2,TRBV7-9,few,.
TGTGCCAGCAGCTTCGACAGGGCCGGTGGCTACACCTTC,CASSFDRAGGYTF,TRBJ1-2,TRBV14,once,TRBD1
TGTGCCAGCAGCTTAGTGGGACAGGGGCAACCCCTCCACTTT,CASSLVGQGQPLHF,TRBJ1-6,TRBV7-8,few,TRBD1
TGTGCCTGGAGTGTAGCGGGCACAGATACGCAGTATTTT,CAWSVAGTDTQYF,TRBJ2-3,TRBV30,.,.
TGCGCCAGCAGTCCTAGCTCCTACGAGCAGTACTTC,CASSPSSYEQYF,TRBJ2-7,TRBV10-2,.,.